This paragraph covers one TCR beta chain sequence. The PCR used 60 Vbeta and 13 Jbeta primers. Profiling relied on immunoSEQ multiplex PCR, and the TCRdb table lists in-frame clones only, not all of them. The specimen's table records about 34,000 clones. The V gene lost 6 bases and the J gene lost 5 bases, with 13 bases spanning the gap. The CDR3 has 14 residues. Germline V CDR1 and CDR2: MNHEY, SMNVEV (reference sequence). The sample comes from a study of cytomegalovirus exposure and HLA in healthy donors. The V and J genes are TRBV27 and TRBJ2-2, with D possibly matching TRBD1 (6 bases). Sequenced material: PBMCs. This receptor was identified in a woman aged 40 to 55 in good health and CMV-seropositive. In DNA, the CDR3 is TGTGCCAGCAGCCGGCTAGGGGGTACCGGGGAGCTGTTTTTT. Protein sequence: CASSRLGGTGELFF.